The 25 T cell receptor beta chains in this list originate from one sample, sequenced in a study of blood T cell repertoires in COVID-19. Measured with immunoSEQ multiplex PCR; TCRdb has only the in-frame clones, and not every one. Of roughly 210,000 clones detected, around 87% appear once; the ten largest clones hold 5.5% to 8.5%. The sequenced material came from PBMCs or T cells enriched from blood (not recorded which). These receptors all stem from a young man in a cohort exposed to, infected with or recovered from COVID-19 (not recorded which).

This chain connects TRBV5-1 to TRBJ1-4, with D perhaps TRBD1 (5 bases). Trimming cost V 4 bases and J 7 bases, with 14 bases left between them. CDR3 length: 14 amino acids. Looked up from germline, CDR1 is SGHRS and CDR2 is YFSETQ. The DNA for the CDR3 is TGCGCCAGCAGCCTTACCTGGGGCGGTGAAAAACTGTTTTTT. It yields the protein CASSLTWGGEKLFF.

The chain combines TRBV4-3 with TRBJ2-7; 10 bases are shared with TRBD1. Germline V lookup: CDR1 LGHNA, CDR2 YSLEER. V shed 6 bases and J 6 bases; nucleotides not matched to a gene: 8. The CDR3 totals 14 residues. CDR3 protein: CASRLRQGAGEQYF. The CDR3 DNA sequence: TGCGCCAGCAGACTTCGACAGGGGGCGGGCGAGCAGTACTTC.

The chain has TRBV18 and TRBJ1-3, with 9 bases identical to TRBD1. Germline V lookup: CDR1 KGHSH, CDR2 LQKENI. The junction had 29 bases not matched to a gene; V was cut back by 3 bases and J by 2 bases. The CDR3 runs 24 residues. Written as DNA, the CDR3 is TGTGCCAGCTCACCGGTCGAAGTCACGGTTCGGGACAGGGATTTCGTTCCGGCTGGAAACACCATATATTTT. Translation: CASSPVEVTVRDRDFVPAGNTIYF. Together with reference TRBV18 and TRBJ1-3, the CDR3 gives the full variable domain: NAGVMQNPRHLVRRRGQEARLRCSPMKGHSHVYWYRQLPEEGLKFMVYLQKENIIDESGMPKERFSAEFPKEGPSILRIQQVVRGDSAAYFCASSPVEVTVRDRDFVPAGNTIYFGEGSWLTVV.

The V and J genes are TRBV4-1 and TRBJ2-4; TRBD1 is a possible D gene (5 bases). The CDR3 is made up of 17 amino acids. Trimming stripped 1 base from V and 2 bases from J, with 15 bases between. Germline CDR1 is MGHRA and CDR2 is YSYEKL. In DNA form, the CDR3 reads TGCGCCAGCAGCCAAGGGGGCCAGGTAGGGACCAAAAACATTCAGTACTTC. Translation: CASSQGGQVGTKNIQYF.

This clone appeared once. The chain joins TRBV19 to TRBJ2-2, with 11 bases aligning to TRBD2. Germline assignment: CDR1 LNHDA and CDR2 SQIVND (reference sequence). The CDR3 has 16 amino acids. The V segment lost 3 bases and the J segment 6 bases; nucleotides outside the gene matches: 6. The CDR3 protein is CASSIRLAGRAGELFF. CDR3 DNA sequence: TGTGCCAGTAGTATCAGACTAGCGGGAAGGGCCGGGGAGCTGTTTTTT.

The CDR3 region is CASSAQGHPNTEAFF. The CDR3 region has the DNA TGTGCCAGCAGCGCCCAGGGACACCCGAACACTGAAGCTTTCTTT. The rearrangement links TRBV9 to TRBJ1-1; D perhaps matches TRBD1 (6 bases). Germline loops: CDR1 SGDLS, CDR2 YYNGEE. Trimming removed 3 bases at V and 1 base at J, with 13 bases between. This CDR3 is built from 15 residues.

The CDR3 sequence: CASKGGTSSGANVLTF. The CDR3 nucleotides are TGTGCCAGCAAAGGGGGGACTAGCTCTGGGGCCAACGTCCTGACTTTC. This chain links TRBV28 with TRBJ2-6; 8 nucleotides match TRBD2. The CDR3 spans 16 residues. The V segment lost 7 bases and the J segment 0 bases; nucleotides outside the gene matches: 5. The germline gives CDR1 MDHEN, CDR2 SYDVKM.

Concerning this clone: Other DNA sequences in this specimen translate into the identical CDR3. V is TRBV6-5 and J is TRBJ2-5; 8 bases fit TRBD1. The junction had 3 bases not matched to a gene; V was cut back by 2 bases and J by 4 bases. Looked up from germline, CDR1 is MNHEY and CDR2 is SVGAGI. The CDR3 covers 14 residues. This CDR3 is CASSYPGGGETQYF. CDR3 nucleotide sequence: TGTGCCAGCAGTTACCCAGGGGGCGGAGAGACCCAGTACTTC.

With regard to this clone: Other DNA sequences of this sample code for an identical CDR3. This chain joins TRBV28 and TRBJ1-1; a weak D match, TRBD1 (5 bases). The CDR3 is 13 amino acids. CDR1 is MDHEN and CDR2 is SYDVKM in the germline V gene. Trimming cost V 6 bases and J 1 base, with 9 bases left between them. As DNA, the CDR3 is TGTGCCAGCAGCCTCGGACAGAACACTGAAGCTTTCTTT. Amino acids: CASSLGQNTEAFF.

The rearrangement joins TRBV4-1 to TRBJ1-5, with unresolved D. Germline V gene lookup returns CDR1 MGHRA and CDR2 YSYEKL. V was trimmed by 3 bases and J by 2 bases, leaving 11 bases between them. The CDR3 spans 15 residues. In nucleotides, the CDR3 is TGCGCCAGCAGCCAGCTGGGCTTGGGCAATCAGCCCCAGCATTTT. Translating gives CASSQLGLGNQPQHF.

The chain uses TRBV11-2 and TRBJ2-3; TRBD2 might be the D (5 bases). Germline V lookup: CDR1 SGHAT, CDR2 FQNNGV. The CDR3 is 15 residues long. Trimming left V 5 bases short and J 5 bases short, with 17 bases between. Written as DNA, the CDR3 is TGTGCCAGCAGCCCCGAGGGAGCCTTCAGAGATACGCAGTATTTT. The encoded protein is CASSPEGAFRDTQYF.

CDR3 DNA sequence: TGTGCCAGCAGCCACGGACAGGGAGGACAGCCCCAGCATTTT. Its protein product is CASSHGQGGQPQHF. The J gene is TRBJ1-5, the V gene TRBV27, with TRBD1 identical over 8 bases. Germline values: CDR1 MNHEY, CDR2 SMNVEV (reference sequence). V lost 6 bases to trimming and J lost 7 bases; unmatched junction nucleotides: 8. The CDR3 runs to 14 residues.

The chain links TRBV5-1 to TRBJ2-3; 14 positions match TRBD2. This CDR3 is 19 amino acids long. Unmatched junction bases numbered 11, after V lost 4 bases and J lost 1 base. Germline V CDR1 and CDR2: SGHRS, YFSETQ. CDR3 DNA: TGCGCCAGCAGCCCCCGGACTAGCGGGAGGAGGATTGGCACAGATACGCAGTATTTT. Translation gives CASSPRTSGRRIGTDTQYF.

This chain links TRBV9 with TRBJ2-1, with D unresolved. The CDR3 has 15 residues. Germline CDR1 reads SGDLS; CDR2 reads YYNGEE. V was pared by 4 bases and J by 5 bases, with 16 bases between. The CDR3: CASSPRISKDNEQFF. CDR3 nucleotides: TGTGCCAGCAGCCCGAGGATATCTAAGGACAATGAGCAGTTCTTC.

This chain links TRBV28 with TRBJ1-1; D ambiguous. V was shortened by 4 bases and J by 0 bases, with 12 bases between the two germline ends. CDR3 length equals 15 residues. Germline V gene sequence: CDR1 MDHEN, CDR2 SYDVKM. CDR3 amino acids: CASSYFSGLNTEAFF. CDR3 DNA: TGTGCCAGCAGTTATTTCTCAGGTTTGAACACTGAAGCTTTCTTT.

The chain carries TRBV4-3 and TRBJ2-1; TRBD2 matches 11 bases. There are 16 residues in the CDR3. After removal of 3 bases from V and 7 bases from J, the junction contained 8 bases not matched to a gene. Germline V gene sequence: CDR1 LGHNA, CDR2 YSLEER. The CDR3 region is CASSQLGLAEGNEQFF. The CDR3 DNA sequence: TGCGCCAGCAGCCAGTTGGGACTAGCGGAGGGGAATGAGCAGTTCTTC.

The chain has TRBV19 and TRBJ2-5, with 7 bases fitting TRBD1. The germline V gene has CDR1 LNHDA and CDR2 SQIVND (reference sequence). The CDR3 runs 12 residues. The ends lost 7 bases at V and 3 bases at J; junction bases unmatched: 2. The CDR3 sequence: CASNTGEETQYF. CDR3 nucleotides: TGTGCCAGTAATACAGGGGAAGAGACCCAGTACTTC. Filled out from reference TRBV19 and TRBJ2-5, the complete variable domain reads DGGITQSPKYLFRKEGQNVTLSCEQNLNHDAMYWYRQDPGQGLRLIYYSQIVNDFQKGDIAEGYSVSREKKESFPLTVTSAQKNPTAFYLCASNTGEETQYFGPGTRLLVL.

The chain employs TRBV10-3 and TRBJ2-7, with 11 nucleotides matching TRBD2. Germline V gene lookup returns CDR1 ENHRY and CDR2 SYGVKD. This CDR3 region has 18 residues. The V segment lost 1 base and the J segment 6 bases; nucleotides outside the gene matches: 14. CDR3 bases: TGTGCCATCAGTGAGTTATCACTAGCGGGGGTGGTGTTGAGCGAGCAGTACTTC. This codes for CAISELSLAGVVLSEQYF.

The chain carries TRBV19 and TRBJ2-5; 8 positions match TRBD2. Germline loops: CDR1 LNHDA, CDR2 SQIVND (reference sequence). V shed 2 bases, J shed 2 bases, and the junction held 7 bases outside the gene matches. This CDR3 has 16 residues. The CDR3 DNA follows: TGTGCCAGTAGTATACCTTTAACTAGCGGTCAAGAGACCCAGTACTTC. It yields the protein CASSIPLTSGQETQYF.

The chain is built from TRBV11-2 and TRBJ2-7; D possibly corresponds to TRBD1 (6 bases). Trimming removed 1 base from V and 4 bases from J, with 17 bases in between. This CDR3 has 16 amino acids. Germline loops: CDR1 SGHAT, CDR2 FQNNGV. CDR3 sequence: CASSLALILQGYEQYF. The CDR3 DNA follows: TGTGCCAGCAGCTTAGCACTTATATTACAGGGTTACGAGCAGTACTTC. The whole variable domain, filled in from reference TRBV11-2 and TRBJ2-7, reads EAGVAQSPRYKIIEKRQSVAFWCNPISGHATLYWYQQILGQGPKLLIQFQNNGVVDDSQLPKDRFSAERLKGVDSTLKIQPAKLEDSAVYLCASSLALILQGYEQYFGPGTRLTVT.

This chain uses TRBV27 with TRBJ2-5; 14 bases match TRBD2. The CDR3 totals 15 residues. The germline V gene encodes CDR1 MNHEY and CDR2 SMNVEV (reference sequence). The trim removed 6 bases at V and 2 bases at J, leaving 2 bases unmatched. The CDR3 coding sequence is TGTGCCAGCAGCGGACTAGCGGGAGGTCAAGAGACCCAGTACTTC. This gives the protein CASSGLAGGQETQYF.

This clone was recorded once. The chain uses TRBV5-1 and TRBJ2-2, with 15 nucleotides matching TRBD2. This CDR3 is 17 amino acids long. Germline lookup yields CDR1 SGHRS and CDR2 YFSETQ. The V segment lost 4 bases and the J segment 4 bases; nucleotides outside the gene matches: 5. CDR3 protein: CASSPGLAGGSTGELFF. CDR3 coding DNA: TGCGCCAGCAGCCCGGGACTAGCGGGAGGAAGCACCGGGGAGCTGTTTTTT.

This chain's CDR3 is CASSHSSSYEQYF. CDR3 coding DNA: TGTGCCAGCAGCCATTCCAGCTCCTACGAGCAGTACTTC. The chain combines TRBV4-2 with TRBJ2-7; D is uncertain. The CDR3 runs 13 residues. Germline V gene sequence: CDR1 LGHNA, CDR2 YNFKEQ. Trimming pared 3 bases from V and 0 bases from J, leaving 6 bases between.

This rearrangement joins TRBV29-1 to TRBJ2-1, with 9 bases lining up with TRBD1. CDR1 SQVTM and CDR2 ANQGSEA come from the germline V gene. The CDR3 spans 13 residues. The trim removed 6 bases at V and 10 bases at J, leaving 10 bases unmatched. The DNA of the CDR3 is TGCAGCGTCGCGGGACAGGGTATCAGCGAGCAGTTCTTC. This codes for CSVAGQGISEQFF.

The chain has TRBV11-2 and TRBJ2-5, with D possibly matching TRBD2 (6 bases). CDR1 and CDR2 (germline): SGHAT, FQNNGV. V was trimmed by 5 bases and J by 2 bases, leaving 9 bases between them. CDR3 length: 13 amino acids. The chain's CDR3 is CASSGGLQETQYF. The CDR3 DNA reads as TGTGCCAGCAGCGGGGGGTTGCAAGAGACCCAGTACTTC.